The 3 T cell receptor beta chains presented below share a single source sample, sequenced in a study of cytomegalovirus exposure and HLA in healthy donors. A multiplex PCR was run with 60 Vbeta primers and 13 Jbeta primers. Clones were sequenced by immunoSEQ multiplex PCR, and TCRdb holds only the in-frame ones, with some missing. The sample carries 95,000 to 150,000 clones, approximately 87% recorded once. Sample: PBMCs. The receptor set was obtained from a man between 18 and 29 years old in good health and CMV-seropositive.

The chain employs TRBV13 and TRBJ2-3, with D possibly TRBD2 on 5 matching bases. The germline V gene has CDR1 PRHDT and CDR2 FYEKMQ (reference sequence). V shed 5 bases and J shed 4 bases, with 16 bases lying between them. CDR3 length equals 15 residues. Here the CDR3 DNA reads TGTGCCAGCAGCCCGCGAGGGAGCCGTCCAGATACGCAGTATTTT. Protein: CASSPRGSRPDTQYF. The full variable domain, completed using reference TRBV13 and TRBJ2-3, is AAGVIQSPRHLIKEKRETATLKCYPIPRHDTVYWYQQGPGQDPQFLISFYEKMQSDKGSIPDRFSAQQFSDYHSELNMSSLELGDSALYFCASSPRGSRPDTQYFGPGTRLTVL.

The J gene is TRBJ2-7, the V gene TRBV30; 13 bases agree with TRBD2. CDR3 length: 18 amino acids. V gave up 2 bases and J gave up 0 bases; unmatched junction bases: 10. In germline, CDR1 is GTSNPN, CDR2 SVGIG (reference sequence). The CDR3, as DNA: TGTGCCTGGAGTCGACTAGCGGGGGGCACTAAGAGCTCCTACGAGCAGTACTTC. As protein: CAWSRLAGGTKSSYEQYF.

V usage is TRBV7-9 and J usage is TRBJ2-3; weak D call: TRBD1 (6 bases). V dropped 5 bases and J dropped 6 bases, with 15 bases sitting between them. The CDR3 loop spans 14 amino acids. Germline loops: CDR1 SEHNR, CDR2 FQNEAQ (reference sequence). In nucleotides, the CDR3 is TGTGCCAGCAGCCTCTTAGAAGGGGGTGATACGCAGTATTTT. As protein: CASSLLEGGDTQYF.